Detailed here is one T cell receptor beta chain. The table came from immunoSEQ multiplex PCR; TCRdb's copy has only in-frame clones and leaves some out. The sample yields about 40,000 clones, roughly 88% seen once. The entry originates in a study of blood T cell repertoires in COVID-19. Study background: In each case, the material was cDNA or gDNA derived from T cells, B-cell-depleted T cells, or PBMCs.

There are 16 residues in the CDR3. CDR1 and CDR2 from the germline V gene are WSHSY and SAAADI. V was cut by 6 bases and J by 5 bases, with 20 bases left in between. The clonotype was recovered from a human donor in a cohort sampled during active COVID-19. Sequenced: peripheral blood. V gene TRBV10-2 combines with J gene TRBJ2-1; possibly TRBD2 for D (6 bases). The DNA of the CDR3 is TGCGCCAGCAGCCCCAAAATGCGCGGGGCTAACAATGAGCAGTTCTTC. Translation: CASSPKMRGANNEQFF.